This TCR beta chain was retrieved from a study of Tregs in tolerant kidney transplant recipients. Turning to the study itself: The nonmyeloablative bone marrow transplants came from related graft donors, with transient mixed chimerism.

Notes on this clone: Its antigen is unidentified.

This CDR3 has 15 amino acids. Per germline, CDR1 SGHRS and CDR2 YFSETQ. V lost 4 bases, J lost 1 base, and 13 bases lay in between. Unstimulated Tregs (CD4+CD25+CD127-) and CD4+CD25- non-Tregs were sorted from PBMCs. Sequencing was performed with immunoSEQ multiplex PCR; in TCRdb, only in-frame clones are kept and a portion is missing. The sample lists 62,000 or so clones; 95% to 98% were seen once. General study findings and limits: Antigen-driven expansion was suggested because donor-specific Tregs expanded more than all Tregs in tolerant patients.

This chain joins TRBV5-1 and TRBJ2-3, with a tentative D call TRBD2 (6 bases). The source was Tregs from blood, collected before the transplant. This clonotype originated in a human donor who received a combined kidney and bone marrow transplant. The CDR3 is CASSRSPGGTDTQYF. CDR3 bases: TGCGCCAGCAGCCGCAGCCCGGGGGGCACAGATACGCAGTATTTT. Full variable domain (missing parts from reference TRBV5-1 and TRBJ2-3): KAGVTQTPRYLIKTRGQQVTLSCSPISGHRSVSWYQQTPGQGLQFLFEYFSETQRNKGNFPGRFSGRQFSNSRSEMNVSTLELGDSALYLCASSRSPGGTDTQYFGPGTRLTVL.